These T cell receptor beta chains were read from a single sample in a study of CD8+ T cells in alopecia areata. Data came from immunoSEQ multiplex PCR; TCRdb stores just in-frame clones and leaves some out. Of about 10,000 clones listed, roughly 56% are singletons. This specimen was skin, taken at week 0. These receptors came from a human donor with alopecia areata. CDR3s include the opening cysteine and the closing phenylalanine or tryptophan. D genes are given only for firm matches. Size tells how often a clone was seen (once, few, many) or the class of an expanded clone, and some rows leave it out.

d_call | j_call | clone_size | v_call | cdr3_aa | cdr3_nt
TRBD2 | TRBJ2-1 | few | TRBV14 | CASSLMGRGDYNEQFF | TGTGCCAGCAGTTTAATGGGGCGGGGGGACTACAATGAGCAGTTCTTC
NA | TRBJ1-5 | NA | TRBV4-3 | CASSQDPGGLRPQHF | TGCGCCAGCAGCCAAGATCCCGGCGGTCTGAGGCCCCAGCATTTT
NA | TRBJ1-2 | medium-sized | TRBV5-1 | CASNEGQSYGYTF | TGCGCCAGCAATGAAGGACAGAGCTATGGCTACACCTTC
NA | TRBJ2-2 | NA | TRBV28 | CASSSTPPNTGELFF | TGTGCCAGCAGTTCCACCCCCCCGAACACCGGGGAGCTGTTTTTT
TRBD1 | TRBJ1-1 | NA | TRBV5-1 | CASSSTGVNTEAFF | TGCGCCAGCAGCTCGACAGGGGTCAACACTGAAGCTTTCTTT
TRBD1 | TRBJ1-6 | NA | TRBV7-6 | CASSVNQGVGSLHF | TGTGCCAGCAGCGTGAATCAGGGGGTTGGTTCCCTCCACTTT
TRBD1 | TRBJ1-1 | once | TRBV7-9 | CASSSPWGSGGRSNTEAFF | TGTGCCAGCAGCTCCCCATGGGGGTCAGGGGGCCGGTCGAACACTGAAGCTTTCTTT
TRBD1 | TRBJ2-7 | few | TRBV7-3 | CASSLQQGASYEQYF | TGTGCCAGCAGCTTACAACAGGGGGCATCCTACGAGCAGTACTTC
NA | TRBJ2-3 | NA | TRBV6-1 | CASTESPRSTDTQYF | TGTGCCAGCACCGAATCCCCGCGGTCTACAGATACGCAGTATTTT
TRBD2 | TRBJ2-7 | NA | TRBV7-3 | CASSYIAGVAYEQYF | TGTGCCAGCAGCTACATAGCGGGAGTGGCCTACGAGCAGTACTTC
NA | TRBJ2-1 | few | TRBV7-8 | CASRSRDGSSYNEQFF | TGTGCCAGCAGATCCCGGGACGGCAGCTCCTACAATGAGCAGTTCTTC
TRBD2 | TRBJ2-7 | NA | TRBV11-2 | CASSQVAGAYEQYF | TGTGCCAGCAGCCAAGTAGCGGGGGCCTACGAGCAGTACTTC
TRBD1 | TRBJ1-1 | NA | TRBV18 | CASSPQGAIGEAFF | TGTGCCAGCTCACCTCAGGGGGCTATCGGTGAAGCTTTCTTT
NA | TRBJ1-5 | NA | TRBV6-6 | CASSLSGTNQPQHF | TGTGCCAGCAGTTTAAGTGGGACGAACCAGCCCCAGCATTTT
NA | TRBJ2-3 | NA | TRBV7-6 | CASSDQRVRNTQYF | TGTGCCAGCAGCGATCAGCGGGTCAGGAATACGCAGTATTTT
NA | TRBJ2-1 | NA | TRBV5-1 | CASSFTGGPLSEQFF | TGCGCCAGCAGTTTCACGGGGGGCCCCCTATCTGAGCAGTTCTTC
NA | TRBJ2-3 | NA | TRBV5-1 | CASSFGETDTQYF | TGCGCCAGCAGCTTTGGGGAAACAGATACGCAGTATTTT